These 6 T cell receptor beta chains came from one sample sequenced in a study of regulatory T cells in long-lasting Graves disease. The time point here: newly diagnosed GD, antithyroid drugs for less than 3 months. Construction of the TCR library relied on RNA isolated from PBMCs. Both iRepertoire HTBI primers and Arm-PCR of CDR3 regions were used to build the TCR beta libraries. TCRdb re-derived calls from the multiplex PCR reads in MiXCR, one entry per CDR3 protein. This table has more than 400,000 distinct CDR3 sequences, around 17% appearing once. These data are also associated with another study on T cells in Graves' hyperthyroidism and ophthalmopathy.

Material: peripheral blood mononuclear cells (PBMCs), obtained at new diagnosis, from a patient treated with antithyroid drugs. The source is a woman in her 30s with Graves disease.

This clonotype showed up just a few times. Lacking the conserved final phenylalanine or tryptophan, this CDR3 likely reflects a read error. This chain connects TRBV6-1 to TRBJ2-5; 8 bases fit TRBD1. The CDR3 loop spans 14 amino acids. The V gene end was trimmed by 4 bases and the J gene end by 4 bases; junction bases not matched to a gene: 5. CDR1 MNHNS and CDR2 SASEGT come from the germline V gene. CDR3 sequence reads: CASSGQGIGETQYS. In DNA, the CDR3 is TGTGCCAGCAGTGGACAGGGGATTGGAGAGACCCAGTACTCC.

This clonotype was found many times. The rearrangement uses TRBV20-1 and TRBJ2-7; no clear D. Germline V gene sequence: CDR1 DFQATT, CDR2 SNEGSKA (reference sequence). CDR3 length: 15 residues. Between the trimmed V and J ends, which lost 3 bases and 2 bases, there was a span of 17 bases. Here the CDR3 reads CSARAPGPGTYEQYF. The DNA for the CDR3 is TGCAGTGCTAGGGCCCCGGGTCCTGGGACCTACGAGCAGTACTTC.

This clonotype showed up just a few times. V and J are TRBV3-1 and TRBJ2-7; TRBD2 might be the D (7 bases). Germline assignment: CDR1 LGHDT and CDR2 YNNKEL (reference sequence). The V gene lost 9 bases and the J gene lost 3 bases, with 21 bases spanning the gap. The CDR3 sequence is 15 residues long. CDR3 amino acids: CASTQQGGIGYEQYF. As DNA, the CDR3 is TGTGCCAGTACCCAACAGGGAGGGATTGGCTACGAGCAGTACTTC.

V gene TRBV9 combines with J gene TRBJ2-1; 15 bases align to TRBD2. Germline V gives CDR1 SGDLS, CDR2 YYNGEE. With V trimmed by 0 bases and J by 8 bases, 3 bases remained unmatched. There are 16 residues in the CDR3. The CDR3 nucleotides read TGTGCCAGCAGCGTAGGGGGACTAGCGGGAGGCGATGAGCAGTTCTTC. Encoded protein: CASSVGGLAGGDEQFF.

Concerning this clonotype: Being one base from a much bigger clone, this may be a read error. V gene TRBV30 combines with J gene TRBJ2-7; D may correspond to TRBD1 or TRBD2 (5 bases each). Trimming cost V 5 bases and J 4 bases, with 21 bases left between them. Germline CDR1 is GTSNPN and CDR2 is SVGIG (reference sequence). The CDR3 has 15 residues. The CDR3 nucleotides are TGTGCCTGGGTCGGGACGGTGGGGGTTGTATACGAGCAGTACTTC. Its protein product is CAWVGTVGVVYEQYF. The whole variable domain, remainder taken from reference TRBV30 and TRBJ2-7, is SQTIHQWPATLVQPVGSPLSLECTVEGTSNPNLYWYRQAAGRGLQLLFYSVGIGQISSEVPQNLSASRPQDRQFILSSKKLLLSDSGFYLCAWVGTVGVVYEQYFGPGTRLTVT.

This clonotype was observed many times. This rearrangement joins TRBV24-1 to TRBJ2-1, with 12 bases identical to TRBD1. The germline CDR1 and CDR2 sequences are KGHDR and SFDVKD. V dropped 4 bases and J dropped 3; count of bases not matched to a gene: 3. The CDR3 length is 16 residues. CDR3 sequence (DNA): TGTGCCACCAGTGAGGGGGACAGGGGGCTCTACAATGAGCAGTTCTTC. Translated: CATSEGDRGLYNEQFF.